The clone carrying this TCR beta chain was seen repeatedly, ten times or more. Its antigen is still unknown. These data originate in a study of post-analysis software for immune sequencing data. The wider study: There were relapsing-remitting, secondary progressive and progressive-relapsing multiple sclerosis among the disease courses included.

Findings and limits, study-wide: Relative to controls, patients with multiple sclerosis showed significantly lower normalized Chao1 diversity. Those samples that were prepared in the same batch co-clustered strongly by F measure. Higher frequency in patients than in controls was seen for a handful of TRBV segments, with TRBV5-6, TRBV5-1 and TRBV20-1 among them.

The CDR3 covers 18 residues. Between the trimmed V and J ends, which lost 2 bases and 0 bases, there was a span of 16 bases. CDR1 SGHTA and CDR2 FQGNSA come from the germline V gene. Prepared libraries of TCR beta cDNA carried unique molecular identifiers. Yield was roughly 0.5 million cDNA molecules from around 0.96 to 9.9 million T cells. TCRdb re-called the PCR reads with MiXCR, one entry per CDR3 protein. Among some 260,000 distinct CDR3 sequences listed, 36% were seen once. Sample: blood. The chain is built from TRBV7-2 and TRBJ1-4; D might be TRBD1 (5 bases). This receptor was identified in a girl aged 5-17 years with multiple sclerosis. CDR3 sequence reads: CASSLSGGFRATNEKLFF. The DNA for the CDR3 is TGTGCCAGCAGCTTATCGGGGGGATTTCGGGCAACTAATGAAAAACTGTTTTTT.